This TCR beta chain was observed in a study of cytomegalovirus exposure and HLA in healthy donors. Comment on this clone: What it binds is not known. Relative to the germline gene, one junction end is altered; a read error may explain this.

Whole-study findings and limits: As was reported, the classifier diagnosed cytomegalovirus status with high specificity and sensitivity. A later analysis found most CMV-associated TCR beta chains apparently HLA-restricted. Compared with the approximately 700-donor mean, an Asian-associated ancestry cluster reportedly had fewer N-insertions, according to a later analysis.

The PCR used 60 Vbeta and 13 Jbeta primers. Here immunoSEQ multiplex PCR was the method, and the copy in TCRdb shows in-frame clones only, minus some. This table has under 110,000 clones, about four fifths appearing once. All the people who gave samples were healthy bone marrow donors. This CDR3 has 14 residues. The V gene's germline CDR1 is SGHDT and CDR2 YYEEEE. The receptor was isolated from a woman in her thirties or forties in good health and CMV-seronegative. Material for sequencing was PBMCs. V gene TRBV5-6 combines with J gene TRBJ1-2; no definite D call. The CDR3 nucleotides read TGTGCCAGCAGCTCGAGCCTTACTAACTATGACTACACCTTC. Amino acids: CASSSSLTNYDYTF.